The source of this T cell receptor (beta chain) is a study of blood T cell repertoires in COVID-19. Across the study: Samples of COVID-19 (acute and convalescent) were obtained from the United States, Italy and Spain. PBMCs, B-cell-depleted T cells, or T cells provided the cDNA or gDNA that made up the material.

Germline-derived CDR1 and CDR2 are MDHEN and SYDVKM. This CDR3 contains 12 residues. V lost 5 bases to trimming and J lost 9 bases, with 10 bases between them. Original methodology: Estimated nucleated cell counts came from reference gene primer amplification. Sequencing used immunoSEQ multiplex PCR; TCRdb keeps in-frame clones, though not all of them. The V and J calls and the clone size are those of that table, but D and trimming were determined from the DNA. The table records tens of thousands of clones, around 90% of them present only once. Sequenced material: peripheral blood. This sequence was found in a human donor with acute or convalescent COVID-19. The donor label of this sample is uncertain. The genes are TRBV28 and TRBJ1-4; D not certain. CDR3 sequence (DNA): TGTGCCAGCAGTAGAGTAAAGCAAAAACTGTTTTTT. Encoded protein: CASSRVKQKLFF.